These 8 T cell receptor beta chains share one sample of origin, sequenced in a study of T-cell reconstitution after alpha-beta-depleted transplantation in children. The TCRbeta library was prepared with unique molecular identifiers. TCRdb reanalysed the PCR reads using MiXCR and keeps one entry per CDR3 protein. The table records some 840,000 distinct CDR3 sequences, approximately 15% of them present only once. Sequencing used PBMCs, mostly from graft donor cells, obtained 360 days after TCRalphabeta/CD19-depleted stem cell transplant. The receptors here all came from a male patient aged 5 to 17 who had a stem cell transplant for acute lymphoblastic leukemia, so the T cells may come from the graft donor.

The chain carries TRBV19 and TRBJ1-5; D not certain. This CDR3 spans 11 amino acids. In germline, CDR1 is LNHDA, CDR2 SQIVND (reference sequence). Trimming removed 1 base at V and 12 bases at J, with 7 bases between. The CDR3 loop is CASSIAGIQHF. As DNA, the CDR3 is TGTGCCAGTAGTATAGCCGGGATCCAGCATTTT.

The rearrangement uses TRBV6-1 and TRBJ2-1, with D uncertain. The CDR3 spans 15 residues. The V gene's germline CDR1 is MNHNS and CDR2 SASEGT. Trimming removed 8 bases at V and 2 bases at J, with 16 bases between. In DNA form, the CDR3 reads TGTGCCAGCTCCATGAGCCGATGGACCTACAATGAGCAGTTCTTC. Amino acid sequence: CASSMSRWTYNEQFF.

The rearrangement uses TRBV4-1 and TRBJ2-7; TRBD2 matches 11 bases. The germline V gene has CDR1 MGHRA and CDR2 YSYEKL. CDR3 length: 16 residues. The trim removed 1 base at V and 1 base at J, leaving 3 bases unmatched. CDR3 amino acids: CASSQGTSGFSYEQYF. The CDR3 region has the DNA TGCGCCAGCAGCCAAGGGACTAGCGGGTTTTCCTACGAGCAGTACTTC.

This clonotype was counted between two and nine times. V usage is TRBV7-2 and J usage is TRBJ1-2; D perhaps matches TRBD1 (5 bases). Trimming shortened V by 2 bases and J by 1 base, and 11 bases separated the two germline ends. This CDR3 comprises 15 residues. CDR1 SGHTA and CDR2 FQGNSA come from the germline V gene. CDR3 DNA: TGTGCCAGCAGCTTACGTACAGGCTTTAACTATGGCTACACCTTC. The encoded protein is CASSLRTGFNYGYTF.

The sample holds many counts of this clonotype. CDR3: CSVEGLIYNEQFF. For the CDR3, the DNA is TGCAGCGTTGAGGGCCTGATCTACAATGAGCAGTTCTTC. The chain has TRBV29-1 and TRBJ2-1; D gene uncertain. The CDR3 runs 13 residues. Germline CDR1 is SQVTM and CDR2 is ANQGSEA. The V end lost 3 bases, the J end lost 3 bases, and 9 bases lay between the germline ends.

V usage is TRBV7-9 and J usage is TRBJ2-1; D perhaps matches TRBD2 (6 bases). Trimming cost V 1 base and J 6 bases, with 16 bases left between them. CDR3 length: 16 amino acids. In germline, CDR1 is SEHNR, CDR2 FQNEAQ (reference sequence). CDR3 protein: CASSLGFAGIGNEQFF. Written as DNA, the CDR3 is TGTGCCAGCAGCTTAGGGTTTGCGGGAATCGGCAATGAGCAGTTCTTC.

J is TRBJ2-1 and V is TRBV18; 11 bases are a match to TRBD2. J gave up 8 bases and V 0 bases, and 9 bases lay outside the gene matches. Germline assignment: CDR1 KGHSH and CDR2 LQKENI. The CDR3 spans 17 residues. This chain's CDR3 is CASSPPKTGLAGYEQFF. The CDR3 bases are TGTGCCAGCTCACCACCGAAGACTGGACTAGCGGGTTATGAGCAGTTCTTC.

This clonotype appeared many times. The CDR3 protein is CASSLTGHQPQHF. CDR3 sequence (DNA): TGCGCCAGCAGTCTCACAGGGCATCAGCCCCAGCATTTT. The chain employs TRBV5-1 and TRBJ1-5; TRBD1 is a possible D gene (6 bases). The germline gives CDR1 SGHRS, CDR2 YFSETQ. This CDR3 has 13 amino acids. Deletions cut 5 bases from V and 5 bases from J, with 11 bases between.